This paragraph reports one T cell receptor (beta chain). Germline-derived CDR1 and CDR2 are KGHDR and SFDVKD. This CDR3 comprises 13 residues. The TCR beta cDNA came from 5'RACE template switching with UMIs. Reanalyzing the 5' RACE reads, TCRdb keeps one entry per CDR3 protein, without DNA. The specimen's table records about 550,000 distinct CDR3 sequences. These data originate in a study of T cells expressing NK-cell markers. Background on the study: One of the eight sequenced donors was seronegative, whereas the other seven were HCMV-seropositive.

Sample: blood T cells: a sorted CD56 or NKG2C T cell subset, CD4+ or CD8+ T cells, or bulk PBMC T cells (not recorded which). The chain uses TRBV24-1 and TRBJ2-2; without DNA, the TCRdb call of TRBD1 cannot be checked. The clonotype comes from a young man in good health. The CDR3 loop reads CAAGPPQTGELFF.